This paragraph reports one T cell receptor (beta chain). Its target is not known. Within the sample, other DNA sequences also encode this same CDR3. The CDR3 runs to 14 residues. Germline lookup yields CDR1 SGHNT and CDR2 YYREEE (reference sequence). J lost 1 base, V lost 5 bases, and 4 bases had no gene match. This entry belongs to a study of shared clonotypes between healthy human individuals. Study results and limitations: Richness estimates generally favored naive over memory subsets.

Some clones are missing from TCRdb's copy, which holds only in-frame ones; the method was immunoSEQ multiplex PCR. This sample has millions of clones, with 85% to 95% found just once. The source is a man aged 18 to 30 in good health. The sequencing input was naive CD4+ T cells sorted from blood. The subset was: CD45RA+ positively selected. This chain uses TRBV5-4 with TRBJ2-7; 9 bases fit TRBD1. The CDR3 nucleotides read TGTGCCAGCAGGCCGGACAGGGGATCCTACGAGCAGTACTTC. The encoded protein is CASRPDRGSYEQYF. Full variable domain (missing parts from reference TRBV5-4 and TRBJ2-7): ETGVTQSPTHLIKTRGQQVTLRCSSQSGHNTVSWYQQALGQGPQFIFQYYREEENGRGNFPPRFSGLQFPNYSSELNVNALELDDSALYLCASRPDRGSYEQYFGPGTRLTVT.